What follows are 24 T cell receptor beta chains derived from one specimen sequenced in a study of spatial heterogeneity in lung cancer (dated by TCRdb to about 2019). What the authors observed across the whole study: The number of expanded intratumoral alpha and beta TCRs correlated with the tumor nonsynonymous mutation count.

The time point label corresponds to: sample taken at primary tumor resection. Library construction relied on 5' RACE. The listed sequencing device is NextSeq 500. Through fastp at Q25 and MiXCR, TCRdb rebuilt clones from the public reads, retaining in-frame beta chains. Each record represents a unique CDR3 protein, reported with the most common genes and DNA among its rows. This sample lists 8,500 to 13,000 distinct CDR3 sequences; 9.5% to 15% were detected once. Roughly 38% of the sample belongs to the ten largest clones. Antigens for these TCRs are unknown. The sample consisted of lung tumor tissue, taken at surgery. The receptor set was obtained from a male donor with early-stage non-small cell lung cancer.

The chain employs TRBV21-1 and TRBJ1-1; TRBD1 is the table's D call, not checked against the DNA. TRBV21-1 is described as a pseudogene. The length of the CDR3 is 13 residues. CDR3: CASSRQGNTEAFF. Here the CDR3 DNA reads TGTGCCAGCAGTCGACAGGGGAACACTGAAGCTTTCTTT.

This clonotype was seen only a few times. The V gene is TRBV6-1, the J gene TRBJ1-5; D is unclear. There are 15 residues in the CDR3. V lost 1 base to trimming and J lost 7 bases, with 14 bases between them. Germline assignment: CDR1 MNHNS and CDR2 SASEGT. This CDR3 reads CASSEVGTAGQPQHF. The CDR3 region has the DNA TGTGCCAGCAGTGAAGTGGGCACGGCGGGACAGCCCCAGCATTTT.

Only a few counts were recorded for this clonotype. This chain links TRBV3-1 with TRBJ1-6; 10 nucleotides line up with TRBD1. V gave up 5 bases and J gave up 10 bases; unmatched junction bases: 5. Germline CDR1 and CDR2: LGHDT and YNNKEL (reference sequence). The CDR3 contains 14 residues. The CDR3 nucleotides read TGTGCCAGCAGCTCCGGGACAGGGGAATCACCCCTCCACTTT. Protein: CASSSGTGESPLHF.

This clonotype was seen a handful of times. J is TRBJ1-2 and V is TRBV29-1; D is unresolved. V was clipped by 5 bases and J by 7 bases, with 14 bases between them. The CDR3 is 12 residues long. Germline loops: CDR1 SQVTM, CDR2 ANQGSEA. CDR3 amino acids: CSVRGKGSGYTF. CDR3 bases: TGCAGCGTTCGGGGAAAGGGTAGTGGCTACACCTTC.

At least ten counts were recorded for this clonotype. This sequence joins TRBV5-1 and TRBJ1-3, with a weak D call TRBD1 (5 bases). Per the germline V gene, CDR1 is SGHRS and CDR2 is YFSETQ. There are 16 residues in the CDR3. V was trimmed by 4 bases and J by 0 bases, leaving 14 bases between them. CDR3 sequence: CASSTTELLSGNTIYF. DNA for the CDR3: TGCGCCAGCAGCACGACAGAACTCCTCTCTGGAAACACCATATATTTT. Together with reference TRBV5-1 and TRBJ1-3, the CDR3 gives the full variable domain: KAGVTQTPRYLIKTRGQQVTLSCSPISGHRSVSWYQQTPGQGLQFLFEYFSETQRNKGNFPGRFSGRQFSNSRSEMNVSTLELGDSALYLCASSTTELLSGNTIYFGEGSWLTVV.

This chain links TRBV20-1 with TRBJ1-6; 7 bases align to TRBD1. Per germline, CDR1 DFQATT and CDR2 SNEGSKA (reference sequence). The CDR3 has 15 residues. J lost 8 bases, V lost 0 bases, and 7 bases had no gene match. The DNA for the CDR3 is TGCAGTGCTAGAGATCGGGACAGCGTTCATTCACCCCTCCACTTT. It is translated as CSARDRDSVHSPLHF.

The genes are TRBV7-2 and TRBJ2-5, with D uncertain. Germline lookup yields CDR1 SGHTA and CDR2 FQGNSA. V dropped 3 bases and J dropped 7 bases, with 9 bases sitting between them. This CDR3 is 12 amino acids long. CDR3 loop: CASSLRRATQYF. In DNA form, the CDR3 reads TGTGCCAGCAGCTTGCGTAGAGCGACCCAGTACTTC.

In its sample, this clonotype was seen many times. In nucleotides, the CDR3 is TGTGCCAGCAGCCCATCTCGGGGGGAAAAACTGTTTTTT. This codes for CASSPSRGEKLFF. The rearrangement uses TRBV14 and TRBJ1-4, with D possibly being TRBD1 (5 bases). In germline, CDR1 is SGHDN, CDR2 FVKESK. This CDR3 spans 13 amino acids. The ends were cut back, 4 bases at V and 8 bases at J, with 11 bases in the middle.

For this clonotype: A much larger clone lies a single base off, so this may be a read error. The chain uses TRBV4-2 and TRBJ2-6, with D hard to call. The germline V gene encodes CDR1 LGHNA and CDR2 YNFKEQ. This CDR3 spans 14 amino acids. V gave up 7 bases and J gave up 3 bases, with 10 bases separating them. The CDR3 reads CASNPDIGANVLTF. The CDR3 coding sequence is TGTGCCAGCAACCCCGACATTGGGGCCAACGTCCTGACTTTC.

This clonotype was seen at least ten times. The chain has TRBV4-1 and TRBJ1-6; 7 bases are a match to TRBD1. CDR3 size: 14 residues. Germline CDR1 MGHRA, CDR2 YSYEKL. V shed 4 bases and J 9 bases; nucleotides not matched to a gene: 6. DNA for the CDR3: TGCGCCAGCAGCCTCGACAGGGTCGGTTCACCCCTCCACTTT. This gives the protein CASSLDRVGSPLHF.

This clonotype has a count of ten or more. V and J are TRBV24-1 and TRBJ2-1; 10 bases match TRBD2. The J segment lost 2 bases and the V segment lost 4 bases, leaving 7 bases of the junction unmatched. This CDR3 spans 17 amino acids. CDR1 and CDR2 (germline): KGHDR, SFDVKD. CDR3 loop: CATSDPTGTSAYNEQFF. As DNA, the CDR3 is TGTGCCACCAGTGACCCAACCGGGACTAGCGCCTACAATGAGCAGTTCTTC.

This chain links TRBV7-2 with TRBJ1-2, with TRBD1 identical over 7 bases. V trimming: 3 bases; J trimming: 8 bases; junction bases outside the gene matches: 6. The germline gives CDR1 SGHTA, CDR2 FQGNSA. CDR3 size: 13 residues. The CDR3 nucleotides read TGTGCCAGCAGCTTTACAGGGGCGATAGGCTACACCTTC. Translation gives CASSFTGAIGYTF.

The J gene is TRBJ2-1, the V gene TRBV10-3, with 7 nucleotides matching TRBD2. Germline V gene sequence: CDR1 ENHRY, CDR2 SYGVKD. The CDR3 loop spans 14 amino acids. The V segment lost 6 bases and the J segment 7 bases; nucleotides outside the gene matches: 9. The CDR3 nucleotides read TGTGCCATCAGAGAGCCGGGACTAAGTAATGAGCAGTTCTTC. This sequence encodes CAIREPGLSNEQFF.

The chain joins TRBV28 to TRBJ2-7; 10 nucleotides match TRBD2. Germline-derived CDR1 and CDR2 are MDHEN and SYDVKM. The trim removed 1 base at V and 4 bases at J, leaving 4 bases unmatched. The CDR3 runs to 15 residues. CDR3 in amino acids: CASSLSLAGAYEQYF. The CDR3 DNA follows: TGTGCCAGCAGTTTATCTCTAGCGGGGGCTTACGAGCAGTACTTC. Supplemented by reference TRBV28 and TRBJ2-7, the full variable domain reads DVKVTQSSRYLVKRTGEKVFLECVQDMDHENMFWYRQDPGLGLRLIYFSYDVKMKEKGDIPEGYSVSREKKERFSLILESASTNQTSMYLCASSLSLAGAYEQYFGPGTRLTVT.

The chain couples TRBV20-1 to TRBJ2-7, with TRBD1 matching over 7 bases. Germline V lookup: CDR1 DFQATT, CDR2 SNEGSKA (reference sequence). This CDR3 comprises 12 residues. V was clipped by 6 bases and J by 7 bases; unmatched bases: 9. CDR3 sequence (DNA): TGCAGTGCCACCCCGGGACAGAGAGAGCAGTACTTC. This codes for CSATPGQREQYF.

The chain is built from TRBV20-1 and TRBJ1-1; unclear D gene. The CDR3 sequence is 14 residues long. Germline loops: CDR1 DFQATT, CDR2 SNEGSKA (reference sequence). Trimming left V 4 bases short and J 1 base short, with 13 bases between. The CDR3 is CSATPAGTNTEAFF. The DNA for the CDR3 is TGCAGTGCTACTCCCGCAGGTACGAACACTGAAGCTTTCTTT.

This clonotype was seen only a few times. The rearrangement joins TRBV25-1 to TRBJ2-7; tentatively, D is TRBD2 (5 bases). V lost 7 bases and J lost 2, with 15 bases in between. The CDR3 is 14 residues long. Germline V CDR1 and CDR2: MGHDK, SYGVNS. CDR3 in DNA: TGTGCCAGCACTCCGTCCGACGGGACCTACGAGCAGTACTTC. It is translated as CASTPSDGTYEQYF.

The CDR3 loop is CASSPGGFFGYTF. The DNA for the CDR3 is TGTGCCAGCTCACCCGGGGGGTTCTTTGGCTACACCTTC. This chain links TRBV18 with TRBJ1-2; possibly TRBD1 for D (5 bases). The germline CDR1 and CDR2 sequences are KGHSH and LQKENI. The CDR3 length is 13 residues. The ends were cut back, 3 bases at V and 7 bases at J, with 12 bases in the middle.

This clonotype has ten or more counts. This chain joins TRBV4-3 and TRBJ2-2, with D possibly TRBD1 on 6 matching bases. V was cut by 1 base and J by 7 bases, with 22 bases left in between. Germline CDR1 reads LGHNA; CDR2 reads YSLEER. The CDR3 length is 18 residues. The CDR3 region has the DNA TGCGCCAGCAGCCAAGTGGTCGGTGGCAGGGGCTTCGGCGGGGAGCTGTTTTTT. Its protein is CASSQVVGGRGFGGELFF.

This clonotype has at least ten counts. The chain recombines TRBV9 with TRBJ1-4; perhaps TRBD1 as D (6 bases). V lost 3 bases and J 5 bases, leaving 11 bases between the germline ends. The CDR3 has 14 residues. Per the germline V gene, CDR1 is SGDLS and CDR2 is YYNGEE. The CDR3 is CASSAGHGNEKLFF. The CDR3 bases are TGTGCCAGCAGCGCGGGACACGGGAATGAAAAACTGTTTTTT.

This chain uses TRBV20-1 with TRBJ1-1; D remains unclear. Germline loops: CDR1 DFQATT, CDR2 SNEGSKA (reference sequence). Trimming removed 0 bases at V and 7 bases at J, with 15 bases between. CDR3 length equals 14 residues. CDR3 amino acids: CSARDLVSGVEAFF. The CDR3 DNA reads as TGCAGTGCTAGAGATCTGGTTAGCGGGGTTGAAGCTTTCTTT.

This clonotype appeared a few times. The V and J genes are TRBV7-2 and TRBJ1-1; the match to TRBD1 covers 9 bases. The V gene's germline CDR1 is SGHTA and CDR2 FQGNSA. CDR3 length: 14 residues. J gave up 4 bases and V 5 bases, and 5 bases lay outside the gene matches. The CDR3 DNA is TGTGCCAGCAGCCGGACAGGGGCGAGCACTGAAGCTTTCTTT. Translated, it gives CASSRTGASTEAFF.

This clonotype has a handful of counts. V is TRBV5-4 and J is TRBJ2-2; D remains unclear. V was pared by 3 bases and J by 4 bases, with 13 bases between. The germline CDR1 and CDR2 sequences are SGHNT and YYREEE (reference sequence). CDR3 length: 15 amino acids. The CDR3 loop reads CASSSKHRGTGELFF. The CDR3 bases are TGTGCCAGCAGCTCGAAACACAGAGGCACCGGGGAGCTGTTTTTT.

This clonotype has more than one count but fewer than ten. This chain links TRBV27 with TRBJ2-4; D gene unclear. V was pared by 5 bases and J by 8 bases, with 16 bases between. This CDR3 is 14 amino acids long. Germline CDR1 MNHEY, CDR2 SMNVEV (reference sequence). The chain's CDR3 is CASSPGLLRDIQYF. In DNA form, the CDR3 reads TGTGCCAGCAGTCCTGGGTTACTACGCGACATTCAGTACTTC.